The rows below give T cell receptor beta chains drawn from one sample of a study of early T cells in non-severe SARS-CoV-2 infection. TCRdb independently ran MiXCR on the 5' RACE reads; one entry per CDR3 protein. The data show about 68,000 distinct CDR3 sequences, with 9% to 15% seen just once and around 1.8% held by the top ten. Sequencing was performed on whole blood. These receptor sequences come from an adult who was a healthcare worker with PCR-confirmed SARS-CoV-2 infection or an uninfected control (not recorded which). Each CDR3 is given with its conserved first and last residue. The D gene is left open where the match is weak. The listing skips clone size in some rows; elsewhere it reads once, few, many or a size class.

cdr3_nt cdr3_aa cdr3_length d_call j_call v_call clone_size
TGCGCCAGCAGTGAGGGAGTGGGTTATGGCTACACCTTC CASSEGVGYGYTF 13 - TRBJ1-2 TRBV10-2 once
TGCGCCAGCAGCGAACTTGGGGTTAGGGCAGATACGCAGTATTTT CASSELGVRADTQYF 15 - TRBJ2-3 TRBV5-1 -
TGTGCCAGCAGCCAAGCCCAAATCCGCAGCTCAGAAGCTTTCTTT CASSQAQIRSSEAFF 15 - TRBJ1-1 TRBV3-1 few
TGTGCCAGCAGTTATATGAACACTGAAGCTTTCTTT CASSYMNTEAFF 12 - TRBJ1-1 TRBV6-2/TRBV6-3 -
TGTGCCAGCAGCTGGGGGGCAAATTCACCCCTCCACTTT CASSWGANSPLHF 13 - TRBJ1-6 TRBV5-5 few
TGTGCCAGCAGAAAGGAACGGATATCCTACGAGCAGTACTTC CASRKERISYEQYF 14 - TRBJ2-7 TRBV6-6 -
TGTGCCAGCAGTTCCCTACAGGATCATGGCTACACCTTC CASSSLQDHGYTF 13 - TRBJ1-2 TRBV12-3/TRBV12-4 many
TGTGCCAGCATCTCCCGGGGGGCCTATGGCTACACCTTC CASISRGAYGYTF 13 - TRBJ1-2 TRBV12-3/TRBV12-4 -
TGTGCCAGCAGCTCAGGCCGGGGATATCGGGCTTTCTTT CASSSGRGYRAFF 13 - TRBJ1-1 TRBV7-2 -
TGCAGTGCTAGTAAGGCAGGGTCAGGCTACGAGCAGTACTTC CSASKAGSGYEQYF 14 - TRBJ2-7 TRBV20-1 few
TGTGCCATCAGGAGACAGGGTGGGGGGAGTGAGCAGTTCTTC CAIRRQGGGSEQFF 14 - TRBJ2-1 TRBV10-3 few
TGTGCCAGCAGCTCGAGGACTAGCGGGGATACGCAGTATTTT CASSSRTSGDTQYF 14 TRBD2 TRBJ2-3 TRBV7-8 few
TGTGCCAGTAGTACTGGGACTAGCGGCGGAGAGCAGTACTTC CASSTGTSGGEQYF 14 TRBD2 TRBJ2-7 TRBV19 many
TGTGCCAGCAGCTTAGGGACACTAATATACAATGAGCAGTTCTTC CASSLGTLIYNEQFF 15 - TRBJ2-1 TRBV7-3 many
TGTGCCAGCGGACCCACCTCAAAGGAGGGCACGCAGTATTTT CASGPTSKEGTQYF 14 - TRBJ2-3 TRBV7-2 -
TGCAGCGTTGAACCGACCCTAGCGGGGGGCCGGGATACGCAGTATTTT CSVEPTLAGGRDTQYF 16 TRBD2 TRBJ2-3 TRBV29-1 many
TGTGCCAGCAGTTCCGAGGACAATGAGCAGTTCTTC CASSSEDNEQFF 12 - TRBJ2-1 TRBV6-2/TRBV6-3 many
TGCGCCAGCGAGAGGACAGGGGGCTACAATGAGCAGTTCTTC CASERTGGYNEQFF 14 TRBD1 TRBJ2-1 TRBV5-1 few
TGCAGTGCCCGGAGCCCTCCGGGACAGGGAAACGAAGGACAGCCCCAGCATTTT CSARSPPGQGNEGQPQHF 18 TRBD1 TRBJ1-5 TRBV20-1 many
TGTGCCAGCAGGGGGACAGCGAATAATTCACCCCTCCACTTT CASRGTANNSPLHF 14 TRBD1 TRBJ1-6 TRBV6-5 many
TGTGCCAGCAGCGCCCACCTCAAGCAGGGAGGCTATGGCTACACCTTC CASSAHLKQGGYGYTF 16 - TRBJ1-2 TRBV6-1 -
TGTGCCAGCAGCTCAATTCCGGGGAATGAGCAGTTCTTC CASSSIPGNEQFF 13 - TRBJ2-1 TRBV7-9 many
TGCGCCAGCAGCCGAATGACTAGCGGGGGTCGGGAGACCCAGTACTTC CASSRMTSGGRETQYF 16 TRBD2 TRBJ2-5 TRBV5-1 -
TGTGCCAGCAGCTTGCTGGGAGGTGGGGGTAATTCACCCCTCCACTTT CASSLLGGGGNSPLHF 16 - TRBJ1-6 TRBV5-6 few
TGCGCCAGCAGTCCCACGGAGGGATCCAACACTGAAGCTTTCTTT CASSPTEGSNTEAFF 15 - TRBJ1-1 TRBV10-2 few
TGCAGTGCTAGGGGGTATCACTCCTACGAGCAGTACTTC CSARGYHSYEQYF 13 - TRBJ2-7 TRBV20-1 many
TGTGCCAGCAGCTTAGGCGGCCGGGCGAGCACAGATACGCAGTATTTT CASSLGGRASTDTQYF 16 - TRBJ2-3 TRBV7-6 -
TGTGCCTGGGTTCCGTTGTCTGAGGCTTTCTTT CAWVPLSEAFF 11 - TRBJ1-1 TRBV30 -
TGTGCCAGCAGTGGGACAGCTTCTCTAGCCAAAAACATTCAGTACTTC CASSGTASLAKNIQYF 16 - TRBJ2-4 TRBV2 few
TGTGCCAGCAGCTTAGTGGGGGTCCAAGAGACCCAGTACTTC CASSLVGVQETQYF 14 - TRBJ2-5 TRBV11-2 -
TGTGCCAGCAGTCATGGGCCGAGCTACACCTTC CASSHGPSYTF 11 - TRBJ1-2 TRBV6-2/TRBV6-3 -
TGTGCCAGCAGAAGGACTAGCCTCATCGGTACGCAGTATTTT CASRRTSLIGTQYF 14 TRBD2 TRBJ2-3 TRBV12-3/TRBV12-4 few
TGCGCCAGCAGCTTTGAGGGCGATCAGCCCCAGCATTTT CASSFEGDQPQHF 13 - TRBJ1-5 TRBV5-1 many
TGTGCCATCAGTGATTCGGGGATGAACACTGAAGCTTTCTTT CAISDSGMNTEAFF 14 - TRBJ1-1 TRBV10-3 -
TGTGCCAGCAGCTCCTCCTCTCCCCCACTAAGCGACGAGCAGTACTTC CASSSSSPPLSDEQYF 16 - TRBJ2-7 TRBV7-9 -
TGTGCCAGCTCACTGGCCAGGCAGAGCTCCTATAATTCACCCCTCCACTTT CASSLARQSSYNSPLHF 17 - TRBJ1-6 TRBV18 many
TGCAGTGCGCCCCGGGTCGGTACCTCCTACGAGCAGTACTTC CSAPRVGTSYEQYF 14 - TRBJ2-7 TRBV20-1 few
TGTGCCAGCAGCCCCCAGGGGGCAGGGGGTCAGCCCCAGCATTTT CASSPQGAGGQPQHF 15 TRBD1 TRBJ1-5 TRBV7-9 few
TGTGCCAGCAGCGTAGCCCTAGCTACAGATACGCAGTATTTT CASSVALATDTQYF 14 - TRBJ2-3 TRBV9 many
TGTGCCAGCAGCCACCCAGGGCTGCGGCCAGGGGGTTGGAATGAGCAGTTCTTC CASSHPGLRPGGWNEQFF 18 TRBD1 TRBJ2-1 TRBV3-1 few
TGTGCCAGCAGGCGATTAGCGGGGGGCACAGATACGCAGTATTTT CASRRLAGGTDTQYF 15 TRBD2 TRBJ2-3 TRBV6-1 -
TGTGCCAGCAGCTTAGGGCGCGGACAGGGGGCTGCTGGGAACACCGGGGAGCTGTTTTTT CASSLGRGQGAAGNTGELFF 20 TRBD1 TRBJ2-2 TRBV11-3 few
TGTGCCAGCAGCTTAGACGTGGTACCCTACTACGAGCAGTACTTC CASSLDVVPYYEQYF 15 - TRBJ2-7 TRBV11-2 -
TGTGCCAGCAGAGAAAGACAGGTTCGGGAGACTGAAGCTTTCTTT CASRERQVRETEAFF 15 - TRBJ1-1 TRBV12-3/TRBV12-4 -
TGTGCCAGCAGTGCAGGGGGCGCCGACACTGAAGCTTTCTTT CASSAGGADTEAFF 14 TRBD1 TRBJ1-1 TRBV5-4 many
TGTGCCAGCAGTTACAATGCTGGGTCCGAGACCCAGTACTTC CASSYNAGSETQYF 14 - TRBJ2-5 TRBV6-5 few
TGTGCCAGCAGCTGGGGGAGGGACAGGAACTATGGCTACACCTTC CASSWGRDRNYGYTF 15 TRBD1 TRBJ1-2 TRBV7-2 -
TGTGCCAGCAGGGAAGGGGGGACCCACAATGAGCAGTTCTTC CASREGGTHNEQFF 14 - TRBJ2-1 TRBV2 many